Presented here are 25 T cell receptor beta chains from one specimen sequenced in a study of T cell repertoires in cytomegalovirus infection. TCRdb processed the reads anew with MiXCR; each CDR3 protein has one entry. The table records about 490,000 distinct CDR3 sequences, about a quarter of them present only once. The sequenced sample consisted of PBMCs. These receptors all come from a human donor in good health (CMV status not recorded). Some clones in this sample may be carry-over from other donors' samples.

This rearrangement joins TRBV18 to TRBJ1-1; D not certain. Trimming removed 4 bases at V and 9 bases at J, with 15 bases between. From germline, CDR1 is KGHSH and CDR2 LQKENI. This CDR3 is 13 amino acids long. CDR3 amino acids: CASSLSRDVKAFF. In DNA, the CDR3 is TGTGCCAGCTCACTAAGTCGAGACGTTAAAGCTTTCTTT.

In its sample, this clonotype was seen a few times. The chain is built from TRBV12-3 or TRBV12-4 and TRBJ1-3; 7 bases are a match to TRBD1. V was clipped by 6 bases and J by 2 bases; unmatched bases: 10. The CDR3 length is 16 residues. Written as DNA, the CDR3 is TGTGCCAGCAGCCGCCCGACAGGGCGGCCTGGAAACACCATATATTTT. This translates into CASSRPTGRPGNTIYF.

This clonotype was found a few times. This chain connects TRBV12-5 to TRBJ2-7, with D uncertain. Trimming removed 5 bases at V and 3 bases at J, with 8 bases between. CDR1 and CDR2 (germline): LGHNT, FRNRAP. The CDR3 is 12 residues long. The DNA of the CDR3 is TGTGCTAGTGGTGACGGATTCTACGAGCAGTACTTC. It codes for CASGDGFYEQYF. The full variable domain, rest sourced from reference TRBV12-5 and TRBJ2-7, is DARVTQTPRHKVTEMGQEVTMRCQPILGHNTVFWYRQTMMQGLELLAYFRNRAPLDDSGMPKDRFSAEMPDATLATLKIQPSEPRDSAVYFCASGDGFYEQYFGPGTRLTVT.

For the CDR3, the DNA is TGTGCCAGCAGTTACCAACAGGGGCGTAGGGATTCACCCCTCCACTTT. Its protein product is CASSYQQGRRDSPLHF. The gene calls are TRBV6-5 and TRBJ1-6; TRBD1 agrees at 7 bases. Germline loops: CDR1 MNHEY, CDR2 SVGAGI. Trimming cost V 2 bases and J 8 bases; bases outside gene matches: 9. CDR3 length: 16 amino acids.

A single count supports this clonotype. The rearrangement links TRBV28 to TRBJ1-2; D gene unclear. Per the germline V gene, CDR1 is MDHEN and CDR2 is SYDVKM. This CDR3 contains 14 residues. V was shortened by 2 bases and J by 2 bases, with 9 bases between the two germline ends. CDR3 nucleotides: TGTGCCAGCAGTTTAATGGTCCTAAACTATGGCTACACCTTC. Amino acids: CASSLMVLNYGYTF.

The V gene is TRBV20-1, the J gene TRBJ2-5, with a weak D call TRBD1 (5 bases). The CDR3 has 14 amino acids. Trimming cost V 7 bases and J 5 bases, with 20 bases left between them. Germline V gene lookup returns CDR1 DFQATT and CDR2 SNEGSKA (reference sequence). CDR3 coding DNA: TGCAGTGTCATAATCGACAGACTGAGGGAGACCCAGTACTTC. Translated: CSVIIDRLRETQYF.

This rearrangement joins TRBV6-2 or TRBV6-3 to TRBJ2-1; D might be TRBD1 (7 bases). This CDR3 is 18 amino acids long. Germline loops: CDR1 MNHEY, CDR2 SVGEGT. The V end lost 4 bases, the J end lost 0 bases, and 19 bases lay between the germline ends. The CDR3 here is CASSSSGGYFSSYNEQFF. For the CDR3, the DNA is TGTGCCAGCAGTTCCTCAGGGGGGTACTTTAGCTCCTACAATGAGCAGTTCTTC.

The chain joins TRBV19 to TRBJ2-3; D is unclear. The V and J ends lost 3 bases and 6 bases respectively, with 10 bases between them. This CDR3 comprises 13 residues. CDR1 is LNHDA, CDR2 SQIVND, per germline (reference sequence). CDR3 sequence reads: CASSIMIGDTQYF. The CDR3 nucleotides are TGTGCCAGTAGTATCATGATTGGGGATACGCAGTATTTT.

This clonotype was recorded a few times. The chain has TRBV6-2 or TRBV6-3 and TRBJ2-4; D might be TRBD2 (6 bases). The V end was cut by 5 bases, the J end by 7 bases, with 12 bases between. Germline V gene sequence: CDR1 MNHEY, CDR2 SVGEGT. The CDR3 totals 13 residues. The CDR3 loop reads CASSPGGWNIQYF. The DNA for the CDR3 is TGTGCCAGCAGTCCCGGAGGGTGGAACATTCAGTACTTC.

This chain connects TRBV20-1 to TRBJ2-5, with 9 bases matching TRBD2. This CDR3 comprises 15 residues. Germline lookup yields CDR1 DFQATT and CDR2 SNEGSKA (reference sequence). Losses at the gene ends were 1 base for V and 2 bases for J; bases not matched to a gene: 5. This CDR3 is CSARAREGTQETQYF. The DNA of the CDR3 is TGCAGTGCTAGAGCGCGGGAGGGGACGCAAGAGACCCAGTACTTC.

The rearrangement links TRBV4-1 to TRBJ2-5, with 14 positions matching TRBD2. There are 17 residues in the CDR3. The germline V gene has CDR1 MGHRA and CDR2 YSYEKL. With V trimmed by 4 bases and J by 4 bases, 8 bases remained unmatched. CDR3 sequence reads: CASSRRLAGGPVETQYF. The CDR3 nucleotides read TGCGCCAGCAGCCGACGACTAGCGGGAGGGCCGGTAGAGACCCAGTACTTC.

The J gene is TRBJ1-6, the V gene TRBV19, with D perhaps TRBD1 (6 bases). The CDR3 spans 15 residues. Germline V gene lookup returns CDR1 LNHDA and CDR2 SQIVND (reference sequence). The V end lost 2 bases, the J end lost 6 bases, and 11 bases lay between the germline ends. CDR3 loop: CASSIMDSRNSPLHF. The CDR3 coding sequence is TGTGCCAGTAGTATAATGGACAGTCGTAATTCACCCCTCCACTTT.

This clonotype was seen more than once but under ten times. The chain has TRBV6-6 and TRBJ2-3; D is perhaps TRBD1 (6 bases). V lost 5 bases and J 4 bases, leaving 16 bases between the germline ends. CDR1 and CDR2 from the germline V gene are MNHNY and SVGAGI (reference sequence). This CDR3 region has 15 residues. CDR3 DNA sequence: TGTGCCAGCAGTCTACAGGGCTCTTCGGCAGATACGCAGTATTTT. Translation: CASSLQGSSADTQYF.

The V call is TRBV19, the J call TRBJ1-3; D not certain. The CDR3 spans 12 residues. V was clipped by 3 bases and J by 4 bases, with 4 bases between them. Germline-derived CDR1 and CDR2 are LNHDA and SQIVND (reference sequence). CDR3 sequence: CASSIEGNTIYF. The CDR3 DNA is TGTGCCAGTAGTATCGAAGGAAACACCATATATTTT.

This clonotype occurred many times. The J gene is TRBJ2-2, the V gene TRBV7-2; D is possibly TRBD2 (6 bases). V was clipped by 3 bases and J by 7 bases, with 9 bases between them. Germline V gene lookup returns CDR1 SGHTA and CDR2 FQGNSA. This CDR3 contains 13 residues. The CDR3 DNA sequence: TGTGCCAGCAGCTTTACTAGCTACGGGGAGCTGTTTTTT. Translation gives CASSFTSYGELFF.

The CDR3 region is CASSDLVYEQYV. In nucleotides, the CDR3 is TGTGCCAGCAGTGATTTGGTATACGAGCAGTACGTC. The chain joins TRBV25-1 to TRBJ2-7; D is uncertain. V was cut by 3 bases and J by 4 bases, with 7 bases left in between. There are 12 residues in the CDR3. In germline, CDR1 is MGHDK, CDR2 SYGVNS.

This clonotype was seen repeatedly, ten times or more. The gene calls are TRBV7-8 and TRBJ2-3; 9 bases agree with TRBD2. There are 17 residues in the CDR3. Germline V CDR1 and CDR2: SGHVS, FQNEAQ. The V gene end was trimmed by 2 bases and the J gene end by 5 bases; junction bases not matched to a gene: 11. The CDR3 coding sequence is TGTGCCAGCAGCTTAAGGGTTAGCGGGAGTGGGGGAGATACGCAGTATTTT. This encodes CASSLRVSGSGGDTQYF.

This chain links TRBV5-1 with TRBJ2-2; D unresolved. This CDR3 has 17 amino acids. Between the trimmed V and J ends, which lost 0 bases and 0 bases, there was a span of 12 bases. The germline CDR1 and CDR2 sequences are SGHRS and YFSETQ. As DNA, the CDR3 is TGCGCCAGCAGCTTGGCCGACGGCGGACCGAACACCGGGGAGCTGTTTTTT. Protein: CASSLADGGPNTGELFF.

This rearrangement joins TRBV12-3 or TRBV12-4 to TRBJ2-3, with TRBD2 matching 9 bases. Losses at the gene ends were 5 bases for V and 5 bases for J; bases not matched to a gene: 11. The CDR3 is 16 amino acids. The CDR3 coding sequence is TGTGCCAGCAGTCCTTTTAGCGGGAGCGGGGGAGATACGCAGTATTTT. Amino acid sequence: CASSPFSGSGGDTQYF.

This CDR3 is CASSLVQDQWEKLFF. For the CDR3, the DNA is TGTGCCAGCAGCTTAGTTCAGGACCAATGGGAAAAACTGTTTTTT. V usage is TRBV5-5 and J usage is TRBJ1-4, with D unresolved. V was shortened by 2 bases and J by 8 bases, with 16 bases between the two germline ends. The CDR3 sequence is 15 residues long. Germline V CDR1 and CDR2: SGHKS, YYEKEE (reference sequence).

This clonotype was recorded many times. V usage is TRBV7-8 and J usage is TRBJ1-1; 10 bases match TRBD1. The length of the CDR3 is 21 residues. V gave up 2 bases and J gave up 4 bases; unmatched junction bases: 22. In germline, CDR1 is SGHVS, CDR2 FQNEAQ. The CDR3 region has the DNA TGTGCCAGCAGCTTACCGTCACCCGCGGGACAGGGGTTCCTCTGGGTCACTGAAGCTTTCTTT. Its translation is CASSLPSPAGQGFLWVTEAFF.

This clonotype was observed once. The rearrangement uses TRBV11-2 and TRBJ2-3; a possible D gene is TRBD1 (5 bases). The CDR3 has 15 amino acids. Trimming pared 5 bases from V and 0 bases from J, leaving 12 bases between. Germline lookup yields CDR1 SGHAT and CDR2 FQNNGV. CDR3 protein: CASSEQRTSTDTQYF. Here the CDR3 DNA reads TGTGCCAGCAGCGAACAGAGGACAAGCACAGATACGCAGTATTTT. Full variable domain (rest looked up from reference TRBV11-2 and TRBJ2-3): EAGVAQSPRYKIIEKRQSVAFWCNPISGHATLYWYQQILGQGPKLLIQFQNNGVVDDSQLPKDRFSAERLKGVDSTLKIQPAKLEDSAVYLCASSEQRTSTDTQYFGPGTRLTVL.

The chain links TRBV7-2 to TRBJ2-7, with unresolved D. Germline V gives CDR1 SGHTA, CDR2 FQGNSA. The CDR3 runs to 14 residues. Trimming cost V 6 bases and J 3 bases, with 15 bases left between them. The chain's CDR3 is CASSSPRRGYEQYF. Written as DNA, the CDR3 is TGTGCCAGCAGTTCACCCCGGCGAGGCTACGAGCAGTACTTC.

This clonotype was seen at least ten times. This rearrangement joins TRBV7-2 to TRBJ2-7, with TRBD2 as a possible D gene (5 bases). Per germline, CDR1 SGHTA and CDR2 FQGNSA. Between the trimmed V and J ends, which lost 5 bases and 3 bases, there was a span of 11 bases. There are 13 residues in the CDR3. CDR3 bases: TGTGCCAGCAGCCCCCGGGGTTTCTACGAGCAGTACTTC. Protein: CASSPRGFYEQYF.

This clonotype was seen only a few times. The CDR3 spells CASSYSTEGDQPQHF. DNA of the CDR3: TGTGCCAGCAGTTACTCGACAGAAGGGGATCAGCCCCAGCATTTT. The J gene is TRBJ1-5, the V gene TRBV6-6, with a possible D match to TRBD1 (5 bases). Germline V CDR1 and CDR2: MNHNY, SVGAGI (reference sequence). V lost 0 bases, J lost 5 bases, and 11 bases lay in between. The length of the CDR3 is 15 residues.